A selection of T cell receptor beta chains follows, all from one sample in a study of CD8 T cells in ankylosing spondylitis. Each CDR3 protein gets one entry after TCRdb re-called the 5' RACE reads with MiXCR. The sample records about 360,000 distinct CDR3 sequences, around 20% being singletons. The sample consisted of blood, either unsorted or a sorted T cell fraction (not recorded which). The receptors derive from a male donor with ankylosing spondylitis or in good health (not recorded which). Each CDR3 is given without its conserved first and last residue.

J: TRBJ2-2
V: TRBV20-1
CDR3: SARDIRITGELF

J: TRBJ2-3
V: TRBV28
CDR3: ASRRAADTQY

J: TRBJ2-1
V: TRBV6-5
CDR3: ASSYQGTYNEQF

J: TRBJ2-1
V: TRBV7-8
CDR3: ASSLNPVRGYNEQF

J: TRBJ2-5
V: TRBV5-1
CDR3: ASSPAGLAGAETQY

J: TRBJ1-3
V: TRBV28
CDR3: ASSPPGTSGNTIY

J: TRBJ2-7
V: TRBV11-2
CDR3: ASSLVRASGAMSSYEQY

J: TRBJ2-1
V: TRBV2
CDR3: ASSDGPGGTINEQF

J: TRBJ2-1
V: TRBV2
CDR3: ASSAPPSGDYNEQF

J: TRBJ2-7
V: TRBV4-1
CDR3: ASSQVSGNPYEQY

J: TRBJ2-5
V: TRBV7-9
CDR3: ASSSLLGIQETQY

J: TRBJ2-7
V: TRBV7-2
CDR3: ASSSSGGTFGEQY

J: TRBJ2-7
V: TRBV6-4
CDR3: ASRPLGGESDEQY

J: TRBJ2-1
V: TRBV5-1
CDR3: ASRGWDQATNEQF

J: TRBJ2-3
V: TRBV27
CDR3: ASSFGSGGTDTQY

J: TRBJ2-7
V: TRBV9
CDR3: ASSVGDRGLYEQY

J: TRBJ2-4
V: TRBV27
CDR3: ASSRDRAKNIQY

J: TRBJ2-1
V: TRBV4-1
CDR3: ASSQEGRTYNEQF

J: TRBJ1-2
V: TRBV6-5
CDR3: ASSYQGVGGYT

J: TRBJ2-7
V: TRBV6-1
CDR3: ASSEWFGSYEQY

J: TRBJ1-3
V: TRBV29-1
CDR3: SAYTDSGNTIY

J: TRBJ2-3
V: TRBV5-6
CDR3: ARSLTGDTQY

J: TRBJ1-1
V: TRBV12-3/TRBV12-4
CDR3: ASSLDQVMNTEAF

J: TRBJ2-1
V: TRBV7-2
CDR3: ASSFFGQVNEQF

J: TRBJ2-3
V: TRBV5-1
CDR3: ASSPGQDITDTQY

J: TRBJ2-1
V: TRBV6-1
CDR3: ASGITGTPYNEQF

J: TRBJ2-1
V: TRBV5-1
CDR3: ASTKSDRDMYNEQF

J: TRBJ2-7
V: TRBV27
CDR3: ASSLSPGAPHEQY

J: TRBJ2-4
V: TRBV7-9
CDR3: ASSSAGAKNIQY

J: TRBJ2-7
V: TRBV29-1
CDR3: SVVRGTLNYEQY

J: TRBJ2-4
V: TRBV20-1
CDR3: SAPGGTGMNIQY

J: TRBJ2-1
V: TRBV5-6
CDR3: ASSWEGRGSFGGEQF

J: TRBJ2-7
V: TRBV20-1
CDR3: SGGLAGGIYEQY

J: TRBJ2-2
V: TRBV7-9
CDR3: ASSHPGQGSAGELF

J: TRBJ1-3
V: TRBV12-3/TRBV12-4
CDR3: ASSLGTGGVGRNTIY

J: TRBJ2-3
V: TRBV5-8
CDR3: ASSYMDTQY

J: TRBJ1-2
V: TRBV9
CDR3: ASSSRTENYGHT

J: TRBJ2-5
V: TRBV5-6
CDR3: ASSLGASRGETQY

J: TRBJ2-1
V: TRBV11-2
CDR3: ASSRPGTANNEQF

J: TRBJ2-5
V: TRBV28
CDR3: ASSFMAAGMRETQY

J: TRBJ2-1
V: TRBV27
CDR3: ASSLRLATYNEQF

J: TRBJ2-3
V: TRBV12-3/TRBV12-4
CDR3: ASSLVSPTQY

J: TRBJ2-1
V: TRBV11-1
CDR3: ASSPTRTSGGASNEQF